This is a list of T cell receptor beta chains from one sample in a study of blood T cell repertoires in COVID-19. The protocol was immunoSEQ multiplex PCR, while the TCRdb copy is restricted to in-frame clones and leaves out a portion. The sample contains approximately 200,000 clones, 84% of which appear only once. The sequencing input was peripheral blood. These receptors were taken from a woman of 80 years or more with COVID-19, enrolled during active disease. Each CDR3 is given with its conserved first and last residue.

V,CDR3
TRBV19,CASSKGQGRGQPQHF
TRBV6-2/TRBV6-3,CASSPSGQGNQPQHF
TRBV28,CASSSGQGERQPQHF
TRBV5-1,CASSGNLAGGTEAFF
TRBV24-1,CATSSSTDTQYF
TRBV24-1,CATGTGASNQPQHF
TRBV5-1,CASSLDGTGDQPQHF
TRBV6-2/TRBV6-3,CASSPQGVNEKLFF
TRBV14,CASSPSLARRSEAFF
TRBV28,CASSLGQGTYEQYF
TRBV3-1/TRBV3-2,CASSQSTASEAFF
TRBV4-1,CASSQGTSGGTYNEQFF
TRBV7-9,CASSQGTLLSGNVNTEAFF
TRBV29-1,CSAGQTNEKLFF
TRBV19,CASSIGRGGINTEAFF
TRBV29-1,CSVARVINGELFF
TRBV7-2,CASSLRRDGADTQYF
TRBV28,CASSYPGRTSTEAFF
TRBV5-6,CASSWTGGFQNTEAFF
TRBV11-1,CASSWGQPNSPLHF
TRBV2,CASNNLAGGKNIQYF
TRBV5-1,CASSLAVTNTGELFF
TRBV19,CASSARQGAYEQYF
TRBV3-1/TRBV3-2,CASSPWDRYNSPLHF
TRBV7-8,CASSLGGTDTQYF
TRBV7-6,CASSLSAGINEKLFF
TRBV30,CACSRTGRSGNTIYF
TRBV5-6,CASSQRLSSYNSPLHF
TRBV19,CASSTRPGSMLNEQFF
TRBV7-6,CASSLRGIEGTEAFF
TRBV7-8,CASSWGVEPPVLFF
TRBV15,CATHRGIGDTQYF
TRBV5-1,CASSPVTGGGTEAFF
TRBV5-4,CASSLGGGGQETQYF
TRBV5-1,CASSQPGQATDTQYF
TRBV6-2/TRBV6-3,CASSYPPIGDTEAFF
TRBV27,CASSQTTRSATGNTIYF
TRBV10-3,CAISDNGTPYSPLHF
TRBV5-1,CASSLGRGYSYEQYF
TRBV5-1,CASSLVWGGETQYF
TRBV6-6,CASSLSGGQSSYNSPLHF
TRBV28,CASSLSGAYEQYF
TRBV19,CASSTPRTSATDTQYF
TRBV6-4,CASSGLAGDEQFF
TRBV19,CASSDSPSGNQPQHF
TRBV14,CASSQGQGAGNTIYF
TRBV6-5,CASQGHNSGNTIYF
TRBV2,CAGRQAYPLNTEAFF
TRBV19,CASTPLDRGRGQPQHF
TRBV18,CASSKLGQQNQPQHF
TRBV5-1,CASSLEARGNSPLHF
TRBV5-6,CASSLSGGVIYGYTF
TRBV6-5,CASIYGGANNEQFF